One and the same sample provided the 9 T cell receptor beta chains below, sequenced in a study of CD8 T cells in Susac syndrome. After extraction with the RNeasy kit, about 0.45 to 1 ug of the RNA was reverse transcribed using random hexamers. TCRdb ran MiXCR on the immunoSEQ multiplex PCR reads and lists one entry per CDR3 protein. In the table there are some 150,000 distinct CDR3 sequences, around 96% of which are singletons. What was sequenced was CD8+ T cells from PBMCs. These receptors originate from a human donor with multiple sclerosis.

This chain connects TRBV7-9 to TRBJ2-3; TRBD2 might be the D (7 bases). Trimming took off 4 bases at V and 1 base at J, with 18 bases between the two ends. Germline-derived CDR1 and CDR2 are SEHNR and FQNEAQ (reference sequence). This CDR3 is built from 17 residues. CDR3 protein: CASSSPRGGIGTDTQYF. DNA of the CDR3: TGTGCCAGCAGCTCCCCGAGGGGGGGTATCGGCACAGATACGCAGTATTTT.

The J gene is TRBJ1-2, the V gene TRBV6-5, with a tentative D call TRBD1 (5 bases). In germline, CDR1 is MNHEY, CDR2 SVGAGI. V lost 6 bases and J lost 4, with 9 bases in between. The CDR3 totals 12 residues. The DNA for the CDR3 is TGTGCCAGCAGGGGGGGAAGCTATGGCTACACCTTC. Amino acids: CASRGGSYGYTF.

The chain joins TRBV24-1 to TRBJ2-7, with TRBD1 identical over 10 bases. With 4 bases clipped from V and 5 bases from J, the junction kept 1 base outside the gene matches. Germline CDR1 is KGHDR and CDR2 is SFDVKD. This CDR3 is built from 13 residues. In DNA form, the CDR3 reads TGTGCCACCAGTGAAGGGACAGGGGACGAGCAGTACTTC. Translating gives CATSEGTGDEQYF.

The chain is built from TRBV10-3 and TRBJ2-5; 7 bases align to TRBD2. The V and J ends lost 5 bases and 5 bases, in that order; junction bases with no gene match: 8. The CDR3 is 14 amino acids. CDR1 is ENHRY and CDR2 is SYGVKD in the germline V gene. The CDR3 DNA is TGTGCCATCAGTAGCGGGGAATATCGGGAGACCCAGTACTTC. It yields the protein CAISSGEYRETQYF.

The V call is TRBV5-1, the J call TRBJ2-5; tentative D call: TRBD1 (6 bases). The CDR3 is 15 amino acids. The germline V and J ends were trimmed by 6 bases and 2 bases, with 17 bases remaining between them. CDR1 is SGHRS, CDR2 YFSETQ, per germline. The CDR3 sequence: CASNNNRTDQETQYF. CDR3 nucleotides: TGCGCCAGCAACAATAATCGGACAGATCAAGAGACCCAGTACTTC.

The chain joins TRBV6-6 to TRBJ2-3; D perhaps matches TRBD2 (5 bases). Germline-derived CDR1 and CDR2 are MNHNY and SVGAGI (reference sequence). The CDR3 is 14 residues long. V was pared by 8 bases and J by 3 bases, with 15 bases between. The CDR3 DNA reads TGTGCCAGCTGCCCCGACGGGAAGACAGATACGCAGTATTTT. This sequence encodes CASCPDGKTDTQYF.

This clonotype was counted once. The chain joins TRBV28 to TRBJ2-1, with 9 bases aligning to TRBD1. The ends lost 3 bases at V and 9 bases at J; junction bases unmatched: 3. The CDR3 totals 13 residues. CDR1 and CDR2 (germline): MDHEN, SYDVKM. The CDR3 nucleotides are TGTGCCAGCAGTTTGATGACAGGGGGTGAGCAGTTCTTC. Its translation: CASSLMTGGEQFF.

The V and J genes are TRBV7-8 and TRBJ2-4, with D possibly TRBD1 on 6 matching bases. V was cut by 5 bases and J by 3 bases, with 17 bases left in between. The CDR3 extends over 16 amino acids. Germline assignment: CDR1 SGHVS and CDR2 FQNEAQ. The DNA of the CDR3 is TGTGCCAGCAGCCTAACAGGGTCATCGCGCAAAAACATTCAGTACTTC. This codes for CASSLTGSSRKNIQYF. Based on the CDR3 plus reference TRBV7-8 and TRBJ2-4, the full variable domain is GAGVSQSPRYKVAKRGQDVALRCDPISGHVSLFWYQQALGQGPEFLTYFQNEAQLDKSGLPSDRFFAERPEGSVSTLKIQRTQQEDSAVYLCASSLTGSSRKNIQYFGAGTRLSVL.

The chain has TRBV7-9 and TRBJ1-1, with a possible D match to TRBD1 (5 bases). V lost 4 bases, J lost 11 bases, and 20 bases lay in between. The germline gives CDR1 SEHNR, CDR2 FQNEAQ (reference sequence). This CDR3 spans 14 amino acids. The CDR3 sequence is CASSSSGGRRRAFF. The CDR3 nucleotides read TGTGCCAGCAGCTCGAGCGGGGGTCGTCGAAGGGCTTTCTTT.